This T cell receptor (beta chain) is drawn from a study of blood T cell repertoires in COVID-19 (dated by TCRdb to 2018 to 2021). Broadly, across the study: Samples from collaborators originated in the United States, Italy and Spain and spanned both the acute and convalescent phases of COVID-19. Where available, HLA class I and class II types were obtained from metadata supplied by the sample provider rather than from assay-based typing. Samples came from the ongoing ImmuneRACE study (first 160 participants) plus 1,254 subjects from 6 global collaborators. The material from the prospective study consisted of cDNA or gDNA derived from T cells, B-cell-depleted T cells, or PBMCs. Deeply sampled blood TCRbeta repertoires from subjects exposed to, actively infected with, or recovered from COVID-19 were included in the dataset. A freely available public database, intended as a resource for researchers studying the immune response to SARS-CoV-2, is where the repertoires were released. A de-identified subject ID, COVID-19 status, age in years and sex were almost always included in the sample metadata. Beyond this particular receptor, the publication reports: How much clinical and demographic metadata was included differed by source and by participant, and the metadata was provided uncurated.

As regards this clone: It lacks a known antigen. Base qualities are missing; no much larger clone stands one base away.

For this chain, trimming is 0 bases at the V end and 4 bases at the J end, and the number of junction bases without a gene match is 5. CDR1 and CDR2 are read off the germline V gene (reference sequence) as GTSNPN and SVGIG. Including the terminal cysteine and phenylalanine, the CDR3 comprises 15 residues. This entry keeps only the CDR3 DNA: 45 bases, framed from base 1. TCRbeta CDR3 regions were amplified from genomic DNA by means of the immunoSEQ Assay, a bias-controlled multiplex PCR. Per the authors' processing: Nucleated cell counts per sample were estimated from amplification of reference gene primers within the assay. Sequence reads were collapsed and filtered to measure the absolute abundance of every unique TCRbeta CDR3 rearrangement. For each sample, productive Simpson clonality was calculated as the square root of Simpson's diversity index across productive rearrangements. The clones in this table, taken by TCRdb from immuneACCESS, are in-frame only. Not every clone is retained; where verified, under half of the shortfall comes from an unresolved V gene, and the cause of the rest is unknown. That table is the source of V, J and clone size, and D and trimming were worked out from the DNA. A total of roughly 20,000 clones appear in this sample, more than 80% of them only once. The ten most abundant clones make up about 4% of the sample.

Each collaborating institution followed its own protocols to collect whole blood in K2EDTA tubes. For TCRbeta analysis, collaborator samples were shipped as frozen whole blood, as isolated PBMCs, or as DNA extracted from either sample type. The rearrangement combines TRBV30 with TRBJ2-3, and 9 junction bases match TRBD2. Input material: peripheral blood. The receptor comes from a woman in her 50s with active COVID-19. Here the CDR3 is given as CAWSVKAGGADTQYF. The DNA reads as follows: TGTGCCTGGAGTGTAAAAGCGGGAGGAGCAGATACGCAGTATTTT.